The 5 T cell receptor beta chains below come from one sample, sequenced in a study of blood T cell repertoires in COVID-19. Sequenced by immunoSEQ multiplex PCR; TCRdb stores in-frame clones only, minus some. The sample holds under 150,000 clones, roughly 80% seen once. The sequenced sample consisted of PBMCs or T cells enriched from blood (not recorded which). All receptors come from a man aged 35-49 years with acute COVID-19.

V usage is TRBV7-9 and J usage is TRBJ1-3; no clear D. The germline gives CDR1 SEHNR, CDR2 FQNEAQ (reference sequence). CDR3 size: 15 residues. Deletions cut 5 bases from V and 0 bases from J, with 11 bases between. Here the CDR3 DNA reads TGTGCCAGCAGCGCCGGACTTCTCTCTGGAAACACCATATATTTT. Protein: CASSAGLLSGNTIYF.

The table lists this clone with a few counts. The chain joins TRBV28 to TRBJ1-5; no clear D. CDR1 is MDHEN, CDR2 SYDVKM, per germline. V gave up 7 bases and J gave up 2 bases, with 30 bases separating them. This CDR3 has 20 residues. The CDR3 DNA reads as TGTGCCAGCAAAGTGGCACCATCTCGGGTTTTGGTATCGGGCAATCAGCCCCAGCATTTT. Translation gives CASKVAPSRVLVSGNQPQHF.

V is TRBV11-2 and J is TRBJ2-3; TRBD2 agrees at 11 bases. The germline gives CDR1 SGHAT, CDR2 FQNNGV. Unmatched junction bases numbered 10, after V lost 5 bases and J lost 0 bases. The length of the CDR3 is 18 residues. CDR3 nucleotides: TGTGCCAGCAGCCCCGGGACTAGCGGCCCCACTAGCACAGATACGCAGTATTTT. Protein sequence: CASSPGTSGPTSTDTQYF.

Written as DNA, the CDR3 is TGCGCCAGCAGCCGTGTGGCGGGAGTAATCACCGGGGAGCTGTTTTTT. It is translated as CASSRVAGVITGELFF. The rearrangement links TRBV5-1 to TRBJ2-2, with 7 bases aligning to TRBD2. Germline values: CDR1 SGHRS, CDR2 YFSETQ. This CDR3 is built from 16 residues. Germline trimming cut 4 bases from V and 4 bases from J; bases unmatched to any gene: 10.

The chain joins TRBV2 to TRBJ1-1; 10 bases map to TRBD1. The CDR3 has 14 amino acids. The J segment lost 3 bases and the V segment lost 8 bases, leaving 6 bases of the junction unmatched. Germline V gives CDR1 SNHLY, CDR2 FYNNEI. The CDR3 region has the DNA TGTGCCAGCGGGGACAGGGGTTTTCACACTGAAGCTTTCTTT. The encoded protein is CASGDRGFHTEAFF.